Below, 8 T cell receptor beta chains from the same sample are listed, as sequenced in a study of CD8 T cells in ankylosing spondylitis. TCRdb re-derived calls from the 5' RACE reads in MiXCR, one entry per CDR3 protein. The sample shows 450,000 or so distinct CDR3 sequences, about 24% of them seen only once. For these TCRs, the target antigens are not known. Study-level points and caveats: Roughly 8 highly homologous variants formed a TCR beta motif that appeared characteristic of ankylosing spondylitis blood.

The specimen sequenced was blood, either unsorted or a sorted T cell fraction (not recorded which). The receptors were sampled from a male donor with ankylosing spondylitis.

The chain combines TRBV5-1 with TRBJ2-5; 7 bases align to TRBD2. Germline V gene lookup returns CDR1 SGHRS and CDR2 YFSETQ. V was clipped by 4 bases and J by 5 bases; unmatched bases: 8. The CDR3 is 14 residues long. The CDR3, as DNA: TGCGCCAGCAGCATTTCTAGCGGACGGGAGACCCAGTACTTC. Its protein product is CASSISSGRETQYF.

This clonotype was found a few times. This chain connects TRBV10-3 to TRBJ2-1; TRBD1 might be the D (6 bases). Trimming pared 6 bases from V and 7 bases from J, leaving 25 bases between. The CDR3 runs 17 residues. CDR1 ENHRY and CDR2 SYGVKD come from the germline V gene. The DNA of the CDR3 is TGTGCCATCAGCGGACGGGACATCCAATCGGCTGTGAATGAGCAGTTCTTC. This codes for CAISGRDIQSAVNEQFF.

The gene calls are TRBV5-1 and TRBJ2-1, with TRBD1 as a possible D gene (5 bases). The CDR3 runs 14 residues. Germline V gives CDR1 SGHRS, CDR2 YFSETQ. V was trimmed by 0 bases and J by 11 bases, leaving 15 bases between them. The CDR3 bases are TGCGCCAGCAGCTTGGGACAGACCACAAACAAGCAGTTCTTC. Translating gives CASSLGQTTNKQFF.

This clonotype was observed a few times. The chain is built from TRBV29-1 and TRBJ1-4; tentatively, D is TRBD1 (5 bases). V gave up 5 bases and J gave up 4 bases, with 14 bases separating them. This CDR3 comprises 14 residues. The germline V gene encodes CDR1 SQVTM and CDR2 ANQGSEA. The DNA for the CDR3 is TGCAGCGTTAACGATCGCAGGGATAATGAAAAACTGTTTTTT. Protein: CSVNDRRDNEKLFF.

In this sample, this clonotype turned up a few times. This chain connects TRBV2 to TRBJ2-1; 14 bases agree with TRBD2. Trimming at V came to 5 bases and at J to 4 bases, leaving 13 bases not matched to a gene. The germline CDR1 and CDR2 sequences are SNHLY and FYNNEI. The CDR3 runs to 19 residues. The CDR3 sequence: CASSSPGLAGVRNYNEQFF. The CDR3, as DNA: TGTGCCAGCAGTTCCCCGGGACTAGCGGGAGTCAGGAATTACAATGAGCAGTTCTTC.

In its sample, this clonotype was seen a few times. The CDR3 sequence is CATRAAGWYNEQFF. As DNA, the CDR3 is TGTGCCACCAGAGCGGCAGGGTGGTACAATGAGCAGTTCTTC. This rearrangement joins TRBV24-1 to TRBJ2-1; D possibly uses TRBD1 or TRBD2 (5 bases each). Germline CDR1 KGHDR, CDR2 SFDVKD. Trimming shortened V by 7 bases and J by 4 bases, and 13 bases separated the two germline ends. The CDR3 length is 14 residues.

This clonotype occurred a few times. The V and J genes are TRBV5-1 and TRBJ1-1, with 9 bases identical to TRBD1. CDR1 SGHRS and CDR2 YFSETQ come from the germline V gene. This CDR3 is built from 15 residues. With 0 bases clipped from V and 1 base from J, the junction kept 1 base outside the gene matches. For the CDR3, the DNA is TGCGCCAGCAGCTTGGGGACAGGGGAGAACACTGAAGCTTTCTTT. It yields the protein CASSLGTGENTEAFF.

This clonotype was counted between two and nine times. V is TRBV7-2 and J is TRBJ2-7, with D tentatively TRBD2 (6 bases). The length of the CDR3 is 15 residues. The V end was cut by 5 bases, the J end by 2 bases, with 16 bases between. The germline CDR1 and CDR2 sequences are SGHTA and FQGNSA. The CDR3 loop is CASSPGVQVTYEQYV. CDR3 coding DNA: TGTGCCAGCAGCCCGGGGGTACAGGTAACCTACGAGCAGTACGTC.